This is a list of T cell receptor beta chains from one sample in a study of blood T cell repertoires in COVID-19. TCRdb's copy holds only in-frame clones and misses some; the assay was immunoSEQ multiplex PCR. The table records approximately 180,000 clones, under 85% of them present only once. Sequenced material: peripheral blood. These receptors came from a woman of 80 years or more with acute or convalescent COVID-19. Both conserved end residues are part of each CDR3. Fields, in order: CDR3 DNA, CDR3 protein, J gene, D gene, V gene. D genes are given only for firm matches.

CDR3nt: TGTGCCAGCAGTTCCAGGGGTAATTCACCCCTCCACTTT
CDR3aa: CASSSRGNSPLHF
j_gene: TRBJ1-6
d_gene: .
v_gene: TRBV12-3/TRBV12-4

CDR3nt: TGTGCCAGCAGCCAAGGACTCCAGGGGGCAAGATACGAGCAGTACTTC
CDR3aa: CASSQGLQGARYEQYF
j_gene: TRBJ2-7
d_gene: TRBD1
v_gene: TRBV3-1/TRBV3-2

CDR3nt: TGCGCCAGCAGCCAACGTGGGAGTACAGATACGCAGTATTTT
CDR3aa: CASSQRGSTDTQYF
j_gene: TRBJ2-3
d_gene: .
v_gene: TRBV4-1

CDR3nt: TGTGCCAGCAGCCGGGGGACAGGTTTTGGCTACACCTTC
CDR3aa: CASSRGTGFGYTF
j_gene: TRBJ1-2
d_gene: TRBD1
v_gene: TRBV5-4

CDR3nt: TGTGCCAGCAGCGTAGGACAGGGCGGGCAAGAGACCCAGTACTTC
CDR3aa: CASSVGQGGQETQYF
j_gene: TRBJ2-5
d_gene: TRBD1
v_gene: TRBV9

CDR3nt: TGTGCCAGCTTCCGTGGCCGGGGAGGAACTGAAGCTTTCTTT
CDR3aa: CASFRGRGGTEAFF
j_gene: TRBJ1-1
d_gene: .
v_gene: TRBV6-5

CDR3nt: TGTGCCAGCAGGAGGGACAGGGACTATGGCTACACCTTC
CDR3aa: CASRRDRDYGYTF
j_gene: TRBJ1-2
d_gene: TRBD1
v_gene: TRBV2

CDR3nt: TGTGCCAGCAGCTCCGGGACAGGTAACATCGGCAAACTGTTTTTT
CDR3aa: CASSSGTGNIGKLFF
j_gene: TRBJ1-4
d_gene: TRBD1
v_gene: TRBV5-4

CDR3nt: TGTGCCAGCAGCTTTGCACAGGGGCCTTACGAGCAGTACTTC
CDR3aa: CASSFAQGPYEQYF
j_gene: TRBJ2-7
d_gene: TRBD1
v_gene: TRBV7-3

CDR3nt: TGTGCCAGCAGACCGGACTTATGGGGGGGCTATGGCTACACCTTC
CDR3aa: CASRPDLWGGYGYTF
j_gene: TRBJ1-2
d_gene: .
v_gene: TRBV2

CDR3nt: TGTGCCAGCAGTGAGTTGGGACAGGGGGTTGCTGAAGCTTTCTTT
CDR3aa: CASSELGQGVAEAFF
j_gene: TRBJ1-1
d_gene: TRBD1
v_gene: TRBV2